These 19 T cell receptor beta chains share one sample of origin, sequenced in a study of blood T cell repertoires in COVID-19. TCRdb's copy holds only in-frame clones and misses some; the assay was immunoSEQ multiplex PCR. The table lists 95,000 to 150,000 clones, 85% to 90% of them singletons. Sequenced material: peripheral blood. These receptors all come from a man older than 75 with active or convalescent COVID-19.

V usage is TRBV3-1 (or the pseudogene TRBV3-2) and J usage is TRBJ2-3, with TRBD2 as a possible D gene (6 bases). Germline assignment: CDR1 LGHDT and CDR2 YNNKEL (reference sequence). CDR3 length: 13 residues. Trimming cost V 8 bases and J 5 bases, with 14 bases left between them. The CDR3 bases are TGTGCCAGCCAGGAGGGAGCGGAAGATACGCAGTATTTT. Translating it yields CASQEGAEDTQYF.

This clone was recorded only once. The rearrangement joins TRBV2 to TRBJ2-7, with D possibly being TRBD1 (5 bases). The germline V and J ends were trimmed by 6 bases and 5 bases, with 14 bases remaining between them. The germline gives CDR1 SNHLY, CDR2 FYNNEI. The CDR3 totals 13 residues. CDR3 in amino acids: CASSRARRDEQYF. The CDR3 DNA sequence: TGTGCCAGCAGCAGAGCGCGCAGGGACGAGCAGTACTTC.

This clone was seen once. The chain uses TRBV7-2 and TRBJ2-3; 9 nucleotides match TRBD2. This CDR3 contains 15 residues. V gave up 0 bases and J gave up 6 bases; unmatched junction bases: 4. CDR1 and CDR2 (germline): SGHTA, FQGNSA. CDR3 amino acids: CASSLASSGIDTQYF. Written as DNA, the CDR3 is TGTGCCAGCAGCTTAGCGTCTAGCGGGATCGATACGCAGTATTTT.

CDR3 sequence (DNA): TGTGCCAGCAGCTTAGAAACGGGGCAAGAGACCCAGTACTTC. Protein: CASSLETGQETQYF. This chain uses TRBV5-4 with TRBJ2-5; possible D gene TRBD2, 5 bases. The CDR3 runs 14 residues. V lost 2 bases, J lost 2 bases, and 10 bases lay in between. Germline CDR1 SGHNT, CDR2 YYREEE (reference sequence).

The rearrangement links TRBV2 to TRBJ2-3; the D gene is possibly TRBD2 (7 bases). Germline loops: CDR1 SNHLY, CDR2 FYNNEI. The V gene lost 4 bases and the J gene lost 2 bases, with 19 bases spanning the gap. The CDR3 contains 17 residues. Here the CDR3 DNA reads TGTGCCAGCAGTGGTGGACCGGGGGGCCTCCTCACAGATACGCAGTATTTT. Translation: CASSGGPGGLLTDTQYF.

CDR3 sequence (DNA): TGTGCCAGTAGGCCCTCCGGGGAGGGCTATGGCTACACCTTC. Translation gives CASRPSGEGYGYTF. The genes are TRBV19 and TRBJ1-2; D not resolved. V was pared by 6 bases and J by 4 bases, with 15 bases between. Germline V gene lookup returns CDR1 LNHDA and CDR2 SQIVND (reference sequence). This CDR3 contains 14 residues.

The chain joins TRBV7-2 to TRBJ1-6, with TRBD1 matching over 8 bases. Trimming at V came to 4 bases and at J to 3 bases, leaving 8 bases not matched to a gene. The CDR3 has 17 residues. Looked up from germline, CDR1 is SGHTA and CDR2 is FQGNSA. CDR3: CASSSPDRDIYNSPLHF. For the CDR3, the DNA is TGTGCCAGCAGCTCCCCGGACAGGGATATCTATAATTCACCCCTCCACTTT.

This clone was detected only once. This rearrangement joins TRBV30 to TRBJ2-3, with 7 bases fitting TRBD2. Germline-derived CDR1 and CDR2 are GTSNPN and SVGIG (reference sequence). This CDR3 contains 17 residues. J gave up 2 bases and V 8 bases, and 19 bases lay outside the gene matches. The CDR3: CAADSGTTYKNTDTQYF. The CDR3 DNA sequence: TGTGCCGCGGATTCCGGGACTACCTATAAAAACACAGATACGCAGTATTTT. The full variable domain, with the rest looked up from reference TRBV30 and TRBJ2-3, is SQTIHQWPATLVQPVGSPLSLECTVEGTSNPNLYWYRQAAGRGLQLLFYSVGIGQISSEVPQNLSASRPQDRQFILSSKKLLLSDSGFYLCAADSGTTYKNTDTQYFGPGTRLTVL.

Details on this clone: This specimen includes other DNA sequences encoding the same CDR3. The chain recombines TRBV18 with TRBJ1-2; possible D gene TRBD1, 5 bases. The CDR3 has 13 amino acids. CDR1 and CDR2 from the germline V gene are KGHSH and LQKENI. V gave up 1 base and J gave up 2 bases, with 5 bases separating them. This CDR3 is CASSPQGNYGYTF. The CDR3 nucleotides read TGTGCCAGCTCACCACAGGGGAACTATGGCTACACCTTC.

V usage is TRBV7-9 and J usage is TRBJ2-1; D may be TRBD2 (6 bases). Germline CDR1 SEHNR, CDR2 FQNEAQ (reference sequence). CDR3 length: 16 residues. Trimming cost V 5 bases and J 2 bases, with 16 bases left between them. DNA of the CDR3: TGTGCCAGCAGCCCGCGGGGCACACTAGCCTACAATGAGCAGTTCTTC. It yields the protein CASSPRGTLAYNEQFF.

The rearrangement joins TRBV4-2 to TRBJ1-2; 8 nucleotides match TRBD1. The CDR3 totals 14 residues. The germline V gene has CDR1 LGHNA and CDR2 YNFKEQ. The ends lost 1 base at V and 8 bases at J; junction bases unmatched: 6. CDR3 coding DNA: TGTGCCAGCAGCCAAGGGGGACAGGCGCGGGGCTACACCTTC. Translation gives CASSQGGQARGYTF.

This clone was counted a single time. The chain employs TRBV30 and TRBJ1-5; tentative D call: TRBD1 (5 bases). V was trimmed by 7 bases and J by 7 bases, leaving 20 bases between them. CDR3 length: 14 residues. Germline assignment: CDR1 GTSNPN and CDR2 SVGIG (reference sequence). CDR3 sequence: CAYSAGVIEQPQHF. CDR3 sequence (DNA): TGTGCCTACTCTGCGGGGGTCATCGAGCAGCCCCAGCATTTT.

This clone was observed a few times. The V gene is TRBV3-1 (or the pseudogene TRBV3-2), the J gene TRBJ1-6; no clear D gene. The CDR3 spans 19 residues. Trimming stripped 0 bases from V and 0 bases from J, with 15 bases between. Germline CDR1 and CDR2: LGHDT and YNNKEL (reference sequence). The CDR3 DNA reads TGTGCCAGCAGCCAAGATCTTGTGGCCTCAAGCTCCTATAATTCACCCCTCCACTTT. Translation gives CASSQDLVASSSYNSPLHF.

V gene TRBV21-1 combines with J gene TRBJ2-5; the table's D call, TRBD1, was not checked against the DNA. TRBV21-1 represents a pseudogene. This CDR3 is 16 amino acids long. CDR3 protein: CASSKTGQGTQETQYF. CDR3 in DNA: TGTGCCAGCAGCAAAACGGGACAGGGGACCCAAGAGACCCAGTACTTC.

This clone was recorded only once. The CDR3 loop is CASSVGGTSGRTVVFF. The CDR3 DNA follows: TGTGCCAGCAGCGTAGGAGGGACTAGCGGGAGGACCGTGGTATTCTTC. The chain uses TRBV9 and TRBJ2-1, with TRBD2 matching 15 bases. Germline assignment: CDR1 SGDLS and CDR2 YYNGEE. The CDR3 consists of 16 residues. The V segment lost 0 bases and the J segment 16 bases; nucleotides outside the gene matches: 11.

The V and J genes are TRBV27 and TRBJ1-1, with D perhaps matching TRBD1 (6 bases). V lost 4 bases and J 5 bases, leaving 14 bases between the germline ends. The germline CDR1 and CDR2 sequences are MNHEY and SMNVEV (reference sequence). The CDR3 runs 14 residues. The chain's CDR3 is CASSSGDTETEAFF. The CDR3 DNA sequence: TGTGCCAGCAGTTCAGGGGATACGGAGACTGAAGCTTTCTTT.

The chain links TRBV19 to TRBJ1-5, with D uncertain. The CDR3 extends over 12 amino acids. Between the trimmed V and J ends, which lost 4 bases and 5 bases, there was a span of 6 bases. Germline V gene data show CDR1 as LNHDA and CDR2 as SQIVND (reference sequence). The DNA for the CDR3 is TGTGCCAGTAGTAATATCGATCAGCCCCAGCATTTT. Translating it yields CASSNIDQPQHF.

J is TRBJ2-5 and V is TRBV15, with D perhaps TRBD2 (6 bases). The CDR3 covers 13 residues. Trimming took off 6 bases at V and 4 bases at J, with 12 bases between the two ends. Looked up from germline, CDR1 is LNHNV and CDR2 is YYDKDF (reference sequence). The CDR3 here is CATRSGTPETQYF. The CDR3 DNA follows: TGTGCCACCAGGTCCGGGACTCCAGAGACCCAGTACTTC.

Remarks on this clone: The identical CDR3 is also encoded by other nucleotide sequences in the sample. The CDR3 DNA is TGTGCCAGCAGCGTAGGTCTAGCGGGGGGCACCGGGGAGCTGTTTTTT. Amino acids: CASSVGLAGGTGELFF. V usage is TRBV9 and J usage is TRBJ2-2, with 11 bases identical to TRBD2. CDR3 size: 16 residues. J lost 4 bases, V lost 0 bases, and 2 bases had no gene match. Germline V CDR1 and CDR2: SGDLS, YYNGEE.